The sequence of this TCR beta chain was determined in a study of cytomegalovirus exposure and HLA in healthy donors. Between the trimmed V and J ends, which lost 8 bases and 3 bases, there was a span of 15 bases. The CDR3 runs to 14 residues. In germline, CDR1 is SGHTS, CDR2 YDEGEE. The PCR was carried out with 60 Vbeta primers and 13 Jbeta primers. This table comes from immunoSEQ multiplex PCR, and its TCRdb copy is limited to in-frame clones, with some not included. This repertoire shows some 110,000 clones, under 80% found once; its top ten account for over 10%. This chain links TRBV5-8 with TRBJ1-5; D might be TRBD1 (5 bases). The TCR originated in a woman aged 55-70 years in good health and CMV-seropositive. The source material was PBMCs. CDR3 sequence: CASGGRQLNQPQHF. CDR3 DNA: TGTGCCAGTGGGGGGAGACAGCTCAATCAGCCCCAGCATTTT.